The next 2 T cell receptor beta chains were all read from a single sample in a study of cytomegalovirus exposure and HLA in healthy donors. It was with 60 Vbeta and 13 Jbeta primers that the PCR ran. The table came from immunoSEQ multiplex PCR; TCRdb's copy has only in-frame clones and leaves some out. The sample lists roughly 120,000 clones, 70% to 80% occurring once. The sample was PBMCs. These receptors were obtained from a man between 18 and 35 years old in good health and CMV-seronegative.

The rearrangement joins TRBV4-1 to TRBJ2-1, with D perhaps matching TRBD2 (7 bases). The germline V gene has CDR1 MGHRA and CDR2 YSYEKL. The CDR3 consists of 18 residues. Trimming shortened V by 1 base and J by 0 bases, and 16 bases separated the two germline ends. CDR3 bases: TGCGCCAGCAGCCAAGTTGTCCGGGAGGACAGCTCCTACAATGAGCAGTTCTTC. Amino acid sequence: CASSQVVREDSSYNEQFF.

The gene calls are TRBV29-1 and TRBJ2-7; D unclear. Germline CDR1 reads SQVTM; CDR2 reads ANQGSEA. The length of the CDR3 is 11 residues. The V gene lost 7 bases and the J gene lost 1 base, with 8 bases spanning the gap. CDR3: CSAGASYEQYF. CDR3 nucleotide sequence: TGCAGCGCTGGAGCGTCCTACGAGCAGTACTTC.